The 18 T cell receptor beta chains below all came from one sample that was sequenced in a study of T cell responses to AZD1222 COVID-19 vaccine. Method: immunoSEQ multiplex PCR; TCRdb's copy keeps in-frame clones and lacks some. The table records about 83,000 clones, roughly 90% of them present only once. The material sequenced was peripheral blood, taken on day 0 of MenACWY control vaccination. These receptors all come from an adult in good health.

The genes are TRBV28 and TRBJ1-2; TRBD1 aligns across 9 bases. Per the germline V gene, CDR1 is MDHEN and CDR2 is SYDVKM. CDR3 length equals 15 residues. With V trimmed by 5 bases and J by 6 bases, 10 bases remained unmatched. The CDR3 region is CASSLQGQGLHGYTF. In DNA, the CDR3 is TGTGCCAGCAGTCTCCAGGGACAGGGACTCCATGGCTACACCTTC.

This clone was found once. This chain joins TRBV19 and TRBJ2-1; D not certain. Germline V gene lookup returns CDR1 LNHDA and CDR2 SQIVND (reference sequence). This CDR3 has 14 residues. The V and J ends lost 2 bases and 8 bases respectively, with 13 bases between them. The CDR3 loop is CASSILWDGDEQFF. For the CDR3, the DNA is TGTGCCAGTAGTATACTGTGGGATGGGGATGAGCAGTTCTTC.

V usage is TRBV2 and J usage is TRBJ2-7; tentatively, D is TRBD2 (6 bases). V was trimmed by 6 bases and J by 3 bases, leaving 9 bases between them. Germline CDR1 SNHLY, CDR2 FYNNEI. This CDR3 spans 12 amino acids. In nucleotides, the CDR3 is TGTGCCAGCAGCGCGGGGTTCTACGAGCAGTACTTC. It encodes CASSAGFYEQYF.

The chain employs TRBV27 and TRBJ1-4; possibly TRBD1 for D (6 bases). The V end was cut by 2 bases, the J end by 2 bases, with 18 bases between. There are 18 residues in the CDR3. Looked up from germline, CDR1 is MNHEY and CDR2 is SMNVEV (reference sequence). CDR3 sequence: CASSLRGARRRTNEKLFF. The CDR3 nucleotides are TGTGCCAGCAGTTTACGGGGGGCGCGTCGTCGGACTAATGAAAAACTGTTTTTT.

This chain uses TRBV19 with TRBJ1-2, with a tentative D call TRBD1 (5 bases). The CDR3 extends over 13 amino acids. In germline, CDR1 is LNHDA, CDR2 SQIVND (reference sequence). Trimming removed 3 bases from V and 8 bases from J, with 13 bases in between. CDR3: CASSMAGPEGYTF. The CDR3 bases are TGTGCCAGTAGTATGGCAGGGCCGGAGGGCTACACCTTC. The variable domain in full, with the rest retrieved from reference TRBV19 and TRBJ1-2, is DGGITQSPKYLFRKEGQNVTLSCEQNLNHDAMYWYRQDPGQGLRLIYYSQIVNDFQKGDIAEGYSVSREKKESFPLTVTSAQKNPTAFYLCASSMAGPEGYTFGSGTRLTVV.

The CDR3 nucleotides are TGCAGCGTTTCCTCTCCGAGGGGGACATCTTACGAGCAGTACTTC. Encoded protein: CSVSSPRGTSYEQYF. The genes are TRBV29-1 and TRBJ2-7, with D possibly matching TRBD1 (6 bases). The CDR3 runs to 15 residues. Trimming shortened V by 5 bases and J by 4 bases, and 21 bases separated the two germline ends. CDR1 is SQVTM and CDR2 is ANQGSEA in the germline V gene.

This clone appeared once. The CDR3 protein is CASKSGGEQYF. Here the CDR3 DNA reads TGTGCCAGCAAATCGGGGGGCGAGCAGTACTTC. This chain connects TRBV12-3 or TRBV12-4 to TRBJ2-7; TRBD2 aligns across 7 bases. The V segment lost 7 bases and the J segment 6 bases; nucleotides outside the gene matches: 3. The CDR3 is made up of 11 amino acids.

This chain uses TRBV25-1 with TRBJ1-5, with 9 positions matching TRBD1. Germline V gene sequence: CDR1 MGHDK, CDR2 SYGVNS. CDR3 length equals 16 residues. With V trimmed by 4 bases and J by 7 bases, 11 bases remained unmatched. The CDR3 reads CASSGPGTGLEQPQHF. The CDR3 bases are TGTGCCAGCAGTGGTCCCGGGACAGGGCTCGAGCAGCCCCAGCATTTT.

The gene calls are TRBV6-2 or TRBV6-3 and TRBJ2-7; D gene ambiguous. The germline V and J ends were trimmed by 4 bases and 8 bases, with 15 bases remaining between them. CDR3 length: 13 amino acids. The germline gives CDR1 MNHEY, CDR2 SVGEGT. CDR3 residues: CASSLMRTQKQYF. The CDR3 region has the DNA TGTGCCAGCAGTTTAATGAGAACTCAAAAGCAGTACTTC.

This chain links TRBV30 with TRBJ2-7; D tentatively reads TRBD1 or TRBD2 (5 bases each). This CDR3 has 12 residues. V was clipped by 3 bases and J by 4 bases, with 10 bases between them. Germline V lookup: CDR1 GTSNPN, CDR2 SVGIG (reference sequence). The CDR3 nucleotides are TGTGCCTGGAGCCCCGGGGCTTACGAGCAGTACTTC. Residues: CAWSPGAYEQYF.

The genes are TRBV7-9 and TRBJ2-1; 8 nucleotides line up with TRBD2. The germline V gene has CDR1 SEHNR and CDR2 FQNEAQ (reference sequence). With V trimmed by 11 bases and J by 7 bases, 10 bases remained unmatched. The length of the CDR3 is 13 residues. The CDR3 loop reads CARAGEESNEQFF. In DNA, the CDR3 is TGTGCCCGAGCGGGAGAGGAGAGTAATGAGCAGTTCTTC.

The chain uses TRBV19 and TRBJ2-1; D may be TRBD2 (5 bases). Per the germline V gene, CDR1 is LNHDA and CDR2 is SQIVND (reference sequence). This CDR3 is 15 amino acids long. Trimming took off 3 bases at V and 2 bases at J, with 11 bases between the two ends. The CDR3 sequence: CASSIGESPYNEQFF. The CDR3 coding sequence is TGTGCCAGTAGTATTGGGGAGTCCCCCTACAATGAGCAGTTCTTC.

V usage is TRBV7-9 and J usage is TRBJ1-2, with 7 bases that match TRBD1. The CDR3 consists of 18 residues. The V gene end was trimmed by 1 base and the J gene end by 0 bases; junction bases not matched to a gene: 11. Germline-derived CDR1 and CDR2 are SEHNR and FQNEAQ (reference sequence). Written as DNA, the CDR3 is TGTGCCAGCAGCTTAGGAACTGGGGGGACAGTAACTAACTATGGCTACACCTTC. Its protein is CASSLGTGGTVTNYGYTF.

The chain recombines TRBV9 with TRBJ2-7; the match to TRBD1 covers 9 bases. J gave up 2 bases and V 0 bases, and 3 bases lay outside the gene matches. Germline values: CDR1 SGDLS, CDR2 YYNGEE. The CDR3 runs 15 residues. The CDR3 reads CASSVGGQGPYEQYF. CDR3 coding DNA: TGTGCCAGCAGCGTAGGGGGACAGGGCCCCTACGAGCAGTACTTC.

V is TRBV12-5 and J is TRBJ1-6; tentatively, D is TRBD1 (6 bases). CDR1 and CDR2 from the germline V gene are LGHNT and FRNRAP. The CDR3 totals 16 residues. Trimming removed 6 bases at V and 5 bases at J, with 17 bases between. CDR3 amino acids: CASGPLQGGDNSPLHF. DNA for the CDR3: TGTGCTAGTGGGCCTCTACAGGGAGGGGATAATTCACCCCTCCACTTT.

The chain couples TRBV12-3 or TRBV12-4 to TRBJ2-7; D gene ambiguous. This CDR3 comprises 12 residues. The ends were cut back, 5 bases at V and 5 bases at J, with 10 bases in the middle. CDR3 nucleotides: TGTGCCAGCAGTCCCTGGGCCGACGAGCAGTACTTC. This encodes CASSPWADEQYF.

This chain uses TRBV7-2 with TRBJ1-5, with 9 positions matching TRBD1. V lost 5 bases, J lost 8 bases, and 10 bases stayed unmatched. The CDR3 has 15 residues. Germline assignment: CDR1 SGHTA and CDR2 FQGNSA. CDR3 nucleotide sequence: TGTGCCAGCAGCCGGACACAGGGGGCTGTAGAGCCCCAGCATTTT. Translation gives CASSRTQGAVEPQHF.

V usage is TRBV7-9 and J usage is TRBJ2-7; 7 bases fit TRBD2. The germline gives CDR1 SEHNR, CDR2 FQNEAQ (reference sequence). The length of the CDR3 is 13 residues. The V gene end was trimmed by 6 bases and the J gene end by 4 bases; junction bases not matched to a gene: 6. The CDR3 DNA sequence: TGTGCCAGCAGACCAACGGGGGGATACGAGCAGTACTTC. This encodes CASRPTGGYEQYF. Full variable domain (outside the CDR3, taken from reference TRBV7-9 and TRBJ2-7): DTGVSQNPRHKITKRGQNVTFRCDPISEHNRLYWYRQTLGQGPEFLTYFQNEAQLEKSRLLSDRFSAERPKGSFSTLEIQRTEQGDSAMYLCASRPTGGYEQYFGPGTRLTVT.